This T cell receptor (beta chain) was recovered during a study of immune evolution from preneoplasia to lung adenocarcinoma (dated by TCRdb to 2020 to 2023). Notes on the research overall: No AAH lesions showed HLA loss of heterozygosity, compared with about 6.3% of AIS, 15% of MIA and 30% to 35% of ADC lesions. TCR sequencing data came from a few dozen patients. POLYSOLVER was used to infer Class I HLA alleles from exome data, and LOHHLA was used to detect allele-specific HLA loss. The immune data were integrated with whole exome sequencing and methylation data from the same cohort of nodules. Resected precursor lesions (AAH, AIS, MIA) and invasive adenocarcinomas were compared with paired morphologically normal lung tissue. It was reported in the study that about 100 samples were used for TCR sequencing. Immune contexture across lung adenocarcinoma precursors and invasive adenocarcinoma was profiled using immune gene expression, TCR sequencing and multiplex immunofluorescence. The sample size was set by how many specimens were available, not by a prior power calculation. A total of some 48 patients with pulmonary nodules who underwent surgical resection were included in the overall cohort. The paper's findings and limits, for the study overall: The findings were based on association rather than direct causation, and larger cohorts with long-term follow-up and longitudinal biopsies were deemed needed. KRAS-mutant nodules showed the highest T cell clonality compared with EGFR-mutant or double wild-type lesions. Top T cell clone frequencies were highest in normal lung and appeared to decrease progressively from AAH through AIS, MIA and invasive adenocarcinoma. Because all patients came from Japan and China, whether the findings apply to Western populations was uncertain. Clonality was highest in normal lung, while later-stage lesions appeared to have lower clonality but higher T cell density and diversity.

CDR1 and CDR2 were assigned from the germline V gene as SQVTM and ANQGSEA. From the cysteine through the phenylalanine, the CDR3 covers 16 amino acids. Only the CDR3 portion is preserved as DNA: 48 bases, with reading frame beginning at the first base. Patients underwent resection in Japan or China between about 2013 and 2017. Two lung cancer pathologists independently reviewed H&E slides to confirm the histologic diagnosis of every case. To enrich premalignant or tumor cells for nucleic acid extraction, macro-dissection was performed after pathologic assessment. FFPE tissue was used for DNA isolation with the AllPrep DNA/RNA FFPE Kit. Details on this clone: Its specific antigen is unknown. Base qualities are not provided; no much larger clone lies one nucleotide away.

The immunoSEQ hsTCRbeta Kit was used to sequence TCR beta CDR3 regions from DNA. From the authors' description of their analysis: TCR sequencing data were analysed with the ImmunoSEQ Analyzer. T cell clonality was defined as 1 minus Pielou's evenness computed on productive rearrangements. T cell diversity was measured with the inverse Simpson index on productive templates. T cell density was defined as TCR beta template counts normalized to usable DNA, with usable DNA estimated by amplification and sequencing of housekeeping genes. TCR metrics were compared across histologic stages using two-sided Kruskal-Wallis tests. The table was pulled from immuneACCESS by TCRdb, which kept in-frame rearrangements only. Such tables lose some clones; where checked, under half of the loss comes from unresolved V genes, and the rest has no known cause. Clone size and the V and J calls come from that table; the DNA yielded D and trimming. This sample has tens of thousands of clones in its table, and approximately 79% of those were observed once. Roughly 4.7% of the sample belongs to the ten largest clones.

The sequence is built from TRBV29-1 and TRBJ2-3; TRBD2 is perhaps the D gene, given 6 matching bases. The source is a person in their sixties or seventies with lung adenocarcinoma. What was sequenced was FFPE invasive lung adenocarcinoma tissue. The cell subset or site label on this specimen signifies: frankly invasive lung adenocarcinoma (ADC). The nucleotide sequence reads TGCACCGTGGGGCCGGGCGGGGTTAGCCCCACAGATACGCAGTATTTT. It translates as CTVGPGGVSPTDTQYF.